One sample yielded the 7 T cell receptor beta chains listed below, sequenced in a study of breast tumors, draining lymph nodes, adjacent tissues. TCRdb fed the multiplex PCR reads into MiXCR, producing one record per CDR3 protein. This table holds about 21,000 distinct CDR3 sequences, approximately 40% found once. The specimen was breast tumor tissue. Receptors were obtained from a female donor with breast cancer. Some clones in this sample may be carry-over from other donors' samples.

To note about this clonotype: Because the CDR3 is missing its conserved closing phenylalanine or tryptophan, this is likely a read error. The rearrangement uses TRBV19 and TRBJ2-1, with TRBD2 matching over 12 bases. CDR1 is LNHDA, CDR2 SQIVND, per germline (reference sequence). The CDR3 length is 16 residues. Trimming at V came to 5 bases and at J to 6 bases, leaving 8 bases not matched to a gene. The CDR3 is CASSARPTSGGNEQFS. In DNA form, the CDR3 reads TGTGCCAGTAGTGCCCGACCGACTAGCGGGGGCAATGAGCAGTTCTCC.

This chain joins TRBV4-3 and TRBJ1-6, with D possibly being TRBD1 (6 bases). Germline lookup yields CDR1 LGHNA and CDR2 YSLEER. This CDR3 has 16 residues. V lost 0 bases to trimming and J lost 14 bases, with 20 bases between them. Here the CDR3 reads CASSQDLEETEGALHF. DNA for the CDR3: TGCGCCAGCAGCCAAGATCTCGAGGAAACGGAGGGGGCCCTCCACTTT.

The chain couples TRBV20-1 to TRBJ1-6; D is ambiguous. The CDR3 extends over 13 amino acids. Trimming stripped 1 base from V and 10 bases from J, with 11 bases between. Germline V gene sequence: CDR1 DFQATT, CDR2 SNEGSKA (reference sequence). In DNA, the CDR3 is TGCAGTGCTAGAGTAGGGATCGGCTCACCCCTCCACTTT. Its translation: CSARVGIGSPLHF.

In this sample, this clonotype turned up a few times. This chain joins TRBV6-4 and TRBJ2-2; no clear D. CDR1 is MRHNA and CDR2 is SNTAGT in the germline V gene. This CDR3 contains 14 residues. The V end was cut by 3 bases, the J end by 6 bases, with 11 bases between. DNA of the CDR3: TGTGCCAGCAGTGAAGGGTACGAGGCCGGGGAGCTGTTTTTT. Encoded protein: CASSEGYEAGELFF.

There are a few counts of this clonotype. The V and J genes are TRBV2 and TRBJ1-4; no clear D gene. Per germline, CDR1 SNHLY and CDR2 FYNNEI. The V gene lost 1 base and the J gene lost 0 bases, with 9 bases spanning the gap. The CDR3 is made up of 16 amino acids. In nucleotides, the CDR3 is TGTGCCAGCAGTGAAGGAAAGGTTGCAACTAATGAAAAACTGTTTTTT. This gives the protein CASSEGKVATNEKLFF.

This clonotype was found a few times. The chain combines TRBV5-5 with TRBJ2-1, with 7 bases lining up with TRBD1. Germline assignment: CDR1 SGHKS and CDR2 YYEKEE (reference sequence). This CDR3 has 15 amino acids. V lost 2 bases to trimming and J lost 0 bases; unmatched junction nucleotides: 2. CDR3 sequence reads: CASSLQGNSYNEQFF. The CDR3 DNA reads TGTGCCAGCAGCTTACAGGGGAACTCCTACAATGAGCAGTTCTTC.

CDR3 nucleotide sequence: TGTGCCATCAGACAGCTTCTTGACCAGCCCCAGCATTTT. The encoded protein is CAIRQLLDQPQHF. The rearrangement joins TRBV10-3 to TRBJ1-5; D is unclear. Trimming cost V 6 bases and J 7 bases, with 13 bases left between them. This CDR3 region has 13 residues. The V gene's germline CDR1 is ENHRY and CDR2 SYGVKD.